The TCR beta chain described here comes from a study of T cell repertoires in cytomegalovirus infection. Study at large: Well-studied HLA-B-restricted CMV epitopes were used in the study alongside recently identified HLA-C-restricted ones.

This clonotype was observed many times. The target antigen is unknown. TCRdb recomputed calls from the reads with MiXCR, one row per CDR3 protein. Of about 890,000 distinct CDR3 sequences in the sample, roughly 31% are singletons; the top ten hold over 10%. The CDR3 totals 13 residues. Germline V gene lookup returns CDR1 LNHDA and CDR2 SQIVND (reference sequence). V was clipped by 4 bases and J by 3 bases, with 9 bases between them. This TCR came from a human donor in good health (CMV status not recorded). Some clones in this sample may be carry-over from other donors' samples. The chain couples TRBV19 to TRBJ1-1, with D uncertain. The sequencing used cultured CD8+ T cells from PBMCs, collected from culture after CMV antigen stimulation. CDR3 in amino acids: CASSKRWDTEAFF. DNA for the CDR3: TGTGCCAGTAGTAAACGGTGGGACACTGAAGCTTTCTTT.